The rows below give T cell receptor beta chains drawn from one sample of a study of molecular identifiers for immune sequencing clone quantification. TCRdb redid the calling of the PCR reads with MiXCR, one entry per CDR3 protein. The sample carries around 320,000 distinct CDR3 sequences, roughly 24% recorded once. The sequenced sample consisted of naive CD8+ T cells from blood, with Jurkat cell RNA spiked in. These receptor sequences come from a human donor in good health. Some libraries in this study had Jurkat cell RNA spiked in. The CDR3 runs from the conserved cysteine through the conserved F or W. A D gene is named only where the DNA matches it firmly. Clone size is stated in some rows and not others, as once, few, many or a class when expanded.

CASSDRTGFYEQYF,TGTGCCAGCAGCGACCGGACCGGCTTCTACGAGCAGTACTTC,TRBJ2-7,.,TRBV7-9,few
CASSYLGGLQGTQYF,TGTGCCAGCAGCTACCTAGGAGGTTTGCAAGGGACCCAGTACTTC,TRBJ2-5,.,TRBV7-9,.
CANWPSNLRLQPQHF,TGTGCCAATTGGCCCTCGAATCTGCGCCTTCAGCCCCAGCATTTT,TRBJ1-5,.,TRBV6-2/TRBV6-3,.
CASSFGQSSYEQYF,TGCGCCAGCAGCTTCGGACAGAGCTCCTACGAGCAGTACTTC,TRBJ2-7,.,TRBV5-1,many
CSVVRGDSALKPQHF,TGCAGCGTTGTAAGAGGGGACAGTGCCCTAAAGCCCCAGCATTTT,TRBJ1-5,TRBD1,TRBV29-1,few
CATSDYDSSNQPQHF,TGTGCCACCAGTGACTACGACAGCAGCAATCAGCCCCAGCATTTT,TRBJ1-5,.,TRBV24-1,.
CASSLAPRTVNNSPLHF,TGTGCCAGCAGCTTAGCACCCAGGACAGTTAATAATTCACCCCTCCACTTT,TRBJ1-6,.,TRBV11-2,few
CSARDPAGRGMNEQFF,TGCAGTGCTAGAGATCCCGCGGGGCGGGGTATGAATGAGCAGTTCTTC,TRBJ2-1,.,TRBV20-1,few
CASSQVLGGTWEQYF,TGCGCCAGCAGCCAAGTACTCGGGGGGACGTGGGAGCAGTACTTC,TRBJ2-7,TRBD2,TRBV4-1,few
CASSYTLGTEAFF,TGTGCCAGCAGTTACACTCTGGGCACTGAAGCTTTCTTT,TRBJ1-1,.,TRBV7-9,many
CASSILGGRGTGELFF,TGTGCCAGTAGTATCTTGGGGGGCCGGGGCACCGGGGAGCTGTTTTTT,TRBJ2-2,.,TRBV19,few
CASSQERGTGSYNEQFF,TGCGCCAGCAGCCAAGAACGTGGGACAGGGTCCTACAATGAGCAGTTCTTC,TRBJ2-1,TRBD1,TRBV4-1,.
CAISEGNQETQYF,TGTGCCATCAGTGAAGGGAATCAAGAGACCCAGTACTTC,TRBJ2-5,.,TRBV10-3,few
CASSLFVTNTGELFF,TGTGCCAGCAGTTTATTTGTCACGAACACCGGGGAGCTGTTTTTT,TRBJ2-2,.,TRBV28,many
CASSYGSSGEGTDTQYF,TGTGCCAGCAGTTACGGCTCTAGCGGGGAGGGCACAGATACGCAGTATTTT,TRBJ2-3,TRBD2,TRBV6-6,few
CSVEEDGELFF,TGCAGCGTTGAGGAGGACGGGGAGCTGTTTTTT,TRBJ2-2,.,TRBV29-1,many
CASSPATRYQETQYF,TGTGCCAGCAGCCCCGCGACTCGGTACCAAGAGACCCAGTACTTC,TRBJ2-5,.,TRBV7-9,few
CASTLGLAGTDTQYF,TGTGCCAGCACGTTAGGACTAGCGGGGACAGATACGCAGTATTTT,TRBJ2-3,TRBD2,TRBV2,.
CASSGRDSQIRNQPQHF,TGTGCCAGCAGCGGCCGGGACAGTCAAATACGCAATCAGCCCCAGCATTTT,TRBJ1-5,.,TRBV21-1,.
CASSYLGFSTGELFF,TGTGCCAGCAGTTACCTAGGGTTTTCCACCGGGGAGCTGTTTTTT,TRBJ2-2,.,TRBV6-5,few
CASSEYGTSGLLDTQYF,TGTGCCAGCAGTGAATACGGGACTAGCGGGCTTCTGGATACGCAGTATTTT,TRBJ2-3,TRBD2,TRBV25-1,.
CSARDKGQGQETQYF,TGCAGTGCTAGAGATAAGGGACAGGGGCAAGAGACCCAGTACTTC,TRBJ2-5,TRBD1,TRBV20-1,.
CASSYSEYRGGTEAFF,TGTGCCAGCAGTTACAGCGAGTACAGGGGAGGGACTGAAGCTTTCTTT,TRBJ1-1,TRBD1,TRBV6-5,.
CASSAATSGRADTQYF,TGTGCCAGCAGCGCAGCGACTAGCGGGAGGGCAGATACGCAGTATTTT,TRBJ2-3,TRBD2,TRBV7-6,many
CSVEVSGEEETQYF,TGCAGCGTTGAAGTCAGCGGAGAGGAGGAGACCCAGTACTTC,TRBJ2-5,.,TRBV29-1,many
CASSFLADTQYF,TGTGCCAGCAGCTTTTTGGCGGATACGCAGTATTTT,TRBJ2-3,.,TRBV7-9,many
CASSQDVRGSNQPQHF,TGCGCCAGCAGCCAAGATGTCAGGGGAAGCAATCAGCCCCAGCATTTT,TRBJ1-5,.,TRBV4-3,many
CASSAGDSFNQPQHF,TGTGCCAGTAGTGCTGGGGACAGCTTTAATCAGCCCCAGCATTTT,TRBJ1-5,TRBD1,TRBV19,few
CASSLAGSWDEQFF,TGTGCCAGCAGCCTTGCGGGGTCGTGGGATGAGCAGTTCTTC,TRBJ2-1,.,TRBV14,few
CASSPYVNTEAFF,TGTGCCAGCAGCCCATACGTGAACACTGAAGCTTTCTTT,TRBJ1-1,.,TRBV6-2/TRBV6-3,many
CAWSVPRRIYEQYF,TGTGCCTGGAGTGTACCTCGTAGAATCTACGAGCAGTACTTC,TRBJ2-7,.,TRBV30,many
CASSYEGAGGEKLFF,TGTGCCAGCAGCTACGAGGGGGCAGGGGGTGAAAAACTGTTTTTT,TRBJ1-4,TRBD1,TRBV7-6,few
CASSQDYSNTEAFF,TGCGCCAGCAGCCAAGATTATTCGAACACTGAAGCTTTCTTT,TRBJ1-1,.,TRBV4-1,many
CASSYRDRGSYEQYF,TGCGCCAGCAGCTACCGGGACAGGGGATCCTACGAGCAGTACTTC,TRBJ2-7,TRBD1,TRBV5-1,many
CASSSLVGSPETQYF,TGTGCCAGCAGCTCCTTAGTGGGATCTCCTGAGACCCAGTACTTC,TRBJ2-5,.,TRBV7-9,many
CSASHSGTADTQYF,TGCAGTGCTAGTCATAGCGGGACGGCGGATACGCAGTATTTT,TRBJ2-3,TRBD2,TRBV20-1,many
CASSRTRQGMNTEAFF,TGTGCCAGCAGTCGCACGCGACAGGGAATGAACACTGAAGCTTTCTTT,TRBJ1-1,TRBD1,TRBV6-2/TRBV6-3,.
CASSPRPGTQDNYNEQFF,TGTGCCAGCAGCCCGCGCCCCGGGACCCAAGACAATTACAATGAGCAGTTCTTC,TRBJ2-1,.,TRBV7-9,many
CASSQEKRTYF,TGTGCCAGCAGCCAAGAGAAGCGGACCTATTTT,TRBJ2-3,.,TRBV4-2,many
CASSHISSYEQYF,TGCGCCAGCAGCCATATTAGCTCCTACGAGCAGTACTTC,TRBJ2-7,.,TRBV5-1,.
CASSLDRVYTEAFF,TGTGCCAGCAGCTTAGACAGGGTTTACACTGAAGCTTTCTTT,TRBJ1-1,.,TRBV7-9,many
CASSQDGRAQYF,TGCGCCAGCAGCCAAGATGGGCGGGCCCAGTACTTC,TRBJ2-5,.,TRBV4-1,many
CASSLLREGPEQYF,TGTGCCAGCAGCTTACTTCGGGAGGGCCCCGAGCAGTACTTC,TRBJ2-7,TRBD2,TRBV7-6,many
CASSLVRQGNLYTEAFF,TGTGCCAGCAGCTTGGTGAGACAGGGAAATTTGTACACTGAAGCTTTCTTT,TRBJ1-1,TRBD1,TRBV5-6,many
CASSLAGENEKLFF,TGTGCCAGCAGTTTGGCAGGGGAGAATGAAAAACTGTTTTTT,TRBJ1-4,.,TRBV12-3/TRBV12-4,.
CASSWRQVSYTATGELFF,TGTGCCAGCAGTTGGCGACAGGTTTCCTACACGGCCACCGGGGAGCTGTTTTTT,TRBJ2-2,.,TRBV27,.
CASSNGILNTEAFF,TGTGCCAGCAGCAACGGCATTCTGAACACTGAAGCTTTCTTT,TRBJ1-1,.,TRBV6-5,.
CSVEDSQGGYEQYF,TGCAGCGTTGAAGATTCACAGGGGGGTTACGAGCAGTACTTC,TRBJ2-7,TRBD1,TRBV29-1,many
CASSVGSGIYTNTEAFF,TGTGCCAGCAGCGTTGGATCTGGGATTTATACGAACACTGAAGCTTTCTTT,TRBJ1-1,.,TRBV9,many
CAISEGRTYGYTF,TGTGCCATCAGTGAGGGACGGACCTATGGCTACACCTTC,TRBJ1-2,.,TRBV10-3,.
CASSLAVSGGAKETQYF,TGTGCCAGCAGCTTAGCGGTTAGCGGGGGGGCTAAAGAGACCCAGTACTTC,TRBJ2-5,TRBD2,TRBV7-9,many